These T cell receptor beta chains were read from a single sample in a study of cytomegalovirus exposure and HLA in healthy donors. The data were produced by immunoSEQ multiplex PCR, yet TCRdb's version contains in-frame clones alone and is incomplete. The table lists roughly 110,000 clones, more than 75% of them singletons. The sample comprised PBMCs. The receptors shown here come from a woman between 45 and 60 years old in good health and CMV-seropositive. CDR3s include the opening cysteine and the closing phenylalanine or tryptophan. D genes are given only for firm matches. Not all rows give a size; the values are once, few, many and, for expanded clones, a class.

v_gene: TRBV29-1
j_gene: TRBJ1-1
abundance: -
d_gene: -
CDR3aa: CSVDETGMNTEAFF
CDR3nt: TGCAGCGTTGATGAGACAGGTATGAACACTGAAGCTTTCTTT

v_gene: TRBV28
j_gene: TRBJ2-5
abundance: -
d_gene: TRBD1
CDR3aa: CASTLGGQYETQYF
CDR3nt: TGTGCCAGCACCCTAGGGGGACAGTACGAGACCCAGTACTTC

v_gene: TRBV11-1
j_gene: TRBJ2-1
abundance: -
d_gene: -
CDR3aa: CASSFRSSYNEQFF
CDR3nt: TGTGCCAGCAGCTTCCGTAGCTCCTACAATGAGCAGTTCTTC

v_gene: TRBV19
j_gene: TRBJ1-2
abundance: few
d_gene: TRBD1
CDR3aa: CASRNRQGGEYGYTF
CDR3nt: TGTGCCAGTAGGAACCGACAGGGAGGAGAGTATGGCTACACCTTC

v_gene: TRBV9
j_gene: TRBJ1-2
abundance: -
d_gene: -
CDR3aa: CASSVGSGFYGYTF
CDR3nt: TGTGCCAGCAGCGTAGGATCGGGGTTCTATGGCTACACCTTC

v_gene: TRBV20-1
j_gene: TRBJ1-4
abundance: -
d_gene: -
CDR3aa: CSASELEKLFF
CDR3nt: TGCAGTGCTAGTGAGTTGGAAAAACTGTTTTTT

v_gene: TRBV11-3
j_gene: TRBJ2-1
abundance: -
d_gene: TRBD2
CDR3aa: CASSSGLVGEQFF
CDR3nt: TGTGCCAGCAGTTCGGGACTAGTCGGGGAGCAGTTCTTC

v_gene: TRBV9
j_gene: TRBJ1-6
abundance: -
d_gene: -
CDR3aa: CASSQTVYNSPLHF
CDR3nt: TGTGCCAGCAGCCAGACAGTTTATAATTCACCCCTCCACTTT

v_gene: TRBV30
j_gene: TRBJ1-1
abundance: -
d_gene: -
CDR3aa: CAWSVTDTEAFF
CDR3nt: TGTGCCTGGAGTGTGACAGACACTGAAGCTTTCTTT

v_gene: TRBV20-1
j_gene: TRBJ2-5
abundance: -
d_gene: -
CDR3aa: CSAAVQETQYF
CDR3nt: TGCAGTGCCGCGGTACAAGAGACCCAGTACTTC

v_gene: TRBV5-4
j_gene: TRBJ2-2
abundance: -
d_gene: TRBD2
CDR3aa: CASSGGGAQNTGELFF
CDR3nt: TGTGCCAGCAGCGGCGGGGGGGCCCAGAACACCGGGGAGCTGTTTTTT

v_gene: TRBV7-2
j_gene: TRBJ1-2
abundance: -
d_gene: -
CDR3aa: CASSPRNYGYTF
CDR3nt: TGTGCCAGCAGCCCGCGAAACTATGGCTACACCTTC

v_gene: TRBV5-4
j_gene: TRBJ2-1
abundance: -
d_gene: TRBD2
CDR3aa: CASSLGTSGVYNEQFF
CDR3nt: TGTGCCAGCAGCCTAGGGACTAGCGGGGTGTACAATGAGCAGTTCTTC

v_gene: TRBV11-2
j_gene: TRBJ2-3
abundance: -
d_gene: TRBD2
CDR3aa: CASQRGDRSDTQYF
CDR3nt: TGTGCCAGTCAGCGGGGGGATAGATCAGATACGCAGTATTTT

v_gene: TRBV6-1
j_gene: TRBJ1-1
abundance: -
d_gene: -
CDR3aa: CASSQNFLNTEAFF
CDR3nt: TGTGCCAGCAGTCAAAACTTTTTGAACACTGAAGCTTTCTTT

v_gene: TRBV7-3
j_gene: TRBJ2-7
abundance: -
d_gene: TRBD1
CDR3aa: CASSLTGQGGAEQYF
CDR3nt: TGTGCCAGCAGCTTAACGGGACAGGGGGGGGCGGAACAGTACTTC

v_gene: TRBV7-8
j_gene: TRBJ1-2
abundance: few
d_gene: TRBD1
CDR3aa: CASSPDRGVGGYTF
CDR3nt: TGTGCCAGCAGCCCCGACAGGGGGGTTGGTGGCTACACCTTC

v_gene: TRBV28
j_gene: TRBJ1-4
abundance: -
d_gene: -
CDR3aa: CASRDSTNEKLFF
CDR3nt: TGTGCCAGCCGCGACAGTACAAATGAAAAACTGTTTTTT

v_gene: TRBV11-2
j_gene: TRBJ1-5
abundance: -
d_gene: TRBD1
CDR3aa: CASSLGTGGNQPQHF
CDR3nt: TGTGCCAGCAGCTTGGGGACAGGGGGGAATCAGCCCCAGCATTTT

v_gene: TRBV4-1
j_gene: TRBJ2-5
abundance: -
d_gene: TRBD2
CDR3aa: CASSPGLAGPNQETQYF
CDR3nt: TGCGCCAGCAGCCCGGGACTAGCGGGCCCCAACCAAGAGACCCAGTACTTC